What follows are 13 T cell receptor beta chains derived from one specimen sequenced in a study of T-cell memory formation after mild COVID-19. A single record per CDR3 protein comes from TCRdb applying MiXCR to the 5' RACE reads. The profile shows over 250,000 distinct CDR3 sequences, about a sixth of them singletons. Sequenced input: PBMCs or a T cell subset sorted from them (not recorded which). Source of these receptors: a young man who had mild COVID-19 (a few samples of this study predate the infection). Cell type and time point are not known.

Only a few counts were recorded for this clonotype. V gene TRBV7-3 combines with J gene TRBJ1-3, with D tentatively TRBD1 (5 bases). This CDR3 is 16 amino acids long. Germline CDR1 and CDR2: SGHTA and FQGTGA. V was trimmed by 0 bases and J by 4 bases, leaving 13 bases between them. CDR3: CASSLTPPGQGNTIYF. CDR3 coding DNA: TGTGCCAGCAGCTTAACCCCCCCAGGGCAGGGAAACACCATATATTTT.

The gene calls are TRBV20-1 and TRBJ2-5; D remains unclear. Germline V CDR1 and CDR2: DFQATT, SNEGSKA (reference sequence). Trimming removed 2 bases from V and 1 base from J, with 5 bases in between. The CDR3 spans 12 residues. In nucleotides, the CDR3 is TGCAGTGCTAGAAAGAGCCAAGAGACCCAGTACTTC. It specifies CSARKSQETQYF.

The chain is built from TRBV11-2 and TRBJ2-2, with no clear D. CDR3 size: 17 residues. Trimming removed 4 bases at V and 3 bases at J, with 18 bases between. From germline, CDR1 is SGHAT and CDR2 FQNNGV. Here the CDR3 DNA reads TGTGCCAGCAGCTGGTTTTGGGGAAAACGGGACACCGGGGAGCTGTTTTTT. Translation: CASSWFWGKRDTGELFF.

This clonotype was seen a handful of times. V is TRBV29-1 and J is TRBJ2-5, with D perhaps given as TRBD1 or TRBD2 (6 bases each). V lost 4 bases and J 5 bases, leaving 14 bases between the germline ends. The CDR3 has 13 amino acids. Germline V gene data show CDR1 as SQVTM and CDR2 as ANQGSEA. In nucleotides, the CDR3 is TGCAGCGTTGCCTCCCGGGGGCTGGAGACCCAGTACTTC. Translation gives CSVASRGLETQYF.

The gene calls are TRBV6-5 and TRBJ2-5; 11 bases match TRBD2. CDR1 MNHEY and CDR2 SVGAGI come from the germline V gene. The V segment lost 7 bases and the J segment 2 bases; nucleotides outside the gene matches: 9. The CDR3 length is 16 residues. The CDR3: CASTKSLAGGQETQYF. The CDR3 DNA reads TGTGCCAGCACCAAGAGCCTAGCGGGGGGACAAGAGACCCAGTACTTC.

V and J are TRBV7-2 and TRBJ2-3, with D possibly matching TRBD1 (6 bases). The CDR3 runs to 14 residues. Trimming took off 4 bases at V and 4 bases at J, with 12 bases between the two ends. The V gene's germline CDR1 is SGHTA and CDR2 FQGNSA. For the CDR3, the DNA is TGTGCCAGCAGCTCCCAGGGGCAGCCAGATACGCAGTATTTT. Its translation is CASSSQGQPDTQYF.

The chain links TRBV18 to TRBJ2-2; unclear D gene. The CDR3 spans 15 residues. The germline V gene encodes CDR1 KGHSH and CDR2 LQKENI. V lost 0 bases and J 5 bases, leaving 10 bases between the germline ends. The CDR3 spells CASSPPAARTGELFF. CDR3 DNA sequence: TGTGCCAGCTCACCACCTGCTGCGCGGACCGGGGAGCTGTTTTTT.

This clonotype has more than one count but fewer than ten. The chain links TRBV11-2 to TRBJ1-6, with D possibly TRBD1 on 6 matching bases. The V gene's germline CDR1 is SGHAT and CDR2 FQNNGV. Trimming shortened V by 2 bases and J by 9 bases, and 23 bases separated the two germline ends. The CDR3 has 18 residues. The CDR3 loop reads CASSLFPPATGQGSPLHF. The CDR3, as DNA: TGTGCCAGCAGCTTATTTCCCCCCGCTACAGGGCAGGGTTCACCCCTCCACTTT.

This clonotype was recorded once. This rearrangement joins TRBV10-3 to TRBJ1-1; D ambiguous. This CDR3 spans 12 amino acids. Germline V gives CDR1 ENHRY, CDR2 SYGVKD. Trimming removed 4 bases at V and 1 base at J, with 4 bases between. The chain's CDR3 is CAISAENTEAFF. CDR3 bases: TGTGCCATCAGTGCGGAGAACACTGAAGCTTTCTTT.

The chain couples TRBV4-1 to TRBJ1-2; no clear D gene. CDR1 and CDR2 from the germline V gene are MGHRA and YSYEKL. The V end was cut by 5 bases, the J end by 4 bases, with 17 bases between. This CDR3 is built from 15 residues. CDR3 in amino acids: CASSGLRGGSYGYTF. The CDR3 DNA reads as TGCGCCAGCAGCGGACTGCGGGGAGGCTCCTATGGCTACACCTTC.

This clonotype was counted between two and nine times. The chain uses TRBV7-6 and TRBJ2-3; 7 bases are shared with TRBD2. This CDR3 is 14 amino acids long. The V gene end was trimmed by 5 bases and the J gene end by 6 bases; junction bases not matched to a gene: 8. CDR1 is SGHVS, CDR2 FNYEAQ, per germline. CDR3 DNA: TGTGCCAGCAGCCCCCCTCGGGGGGAGGATACGCAGTATTTT. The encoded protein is CASSPPRGEDTQYF. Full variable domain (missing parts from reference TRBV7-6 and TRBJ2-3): GAGVSQSPRYKVTKRGQDVALRCDPISGHVSLYWYRQALGQGPEFLTYFNYEAQQDKSGLPNDRFSAERPEGSISTLTIQRTEQRDSAMYRCASSPPRGEDTQYFGPGTRLTVL.

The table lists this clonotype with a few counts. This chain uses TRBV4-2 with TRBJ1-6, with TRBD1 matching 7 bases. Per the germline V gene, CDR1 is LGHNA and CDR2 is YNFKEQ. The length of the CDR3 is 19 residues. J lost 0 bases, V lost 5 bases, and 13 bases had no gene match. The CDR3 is CASSTGGGAISSYNSPLHF. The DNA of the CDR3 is TGTGCCAGCAGCACCGGAGGGGGCGCGATCAGCTCCTATAATTCACCCCTCCACTTT.

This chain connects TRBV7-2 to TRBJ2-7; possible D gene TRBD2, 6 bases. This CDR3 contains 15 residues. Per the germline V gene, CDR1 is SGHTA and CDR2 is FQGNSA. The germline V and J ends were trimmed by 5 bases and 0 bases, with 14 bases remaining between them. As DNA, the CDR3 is TGTGCCAGCAGCGCGGGACTCCTGAGCTCCTACGAGCAGTACTTC. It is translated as CASSAGLLSSYEQYF.